The following is a T cell receptor beta chain sequence with its context. CDR1 is SGHVS and CDR2 is FNYEAQ in the germline V gene. The ends lost 5 bases at V and 6 bases at J; junction bases unmatched: 12. The CDR3 has 16 amino acids. This entry comes from a study of CD8 T cells in Susac syndrome. It was with random hexamers that 0.5 to 1 ug RNA was reverse transcribed. Amplification of TCR beta CDR3 was carried out by immunoSEQ multiplex PCR, which covered 54 Vbeta and 13 Jbeta segments. TCRdb processed the immunoSEQ multiplex PCR reads anew with MiXCR; each CDR3 protein has one entry. The sample shows about 440,000 distinct CDR3 sequences, roughly 85% of them seen only once.

This chain uses TRBV7-6 with TRBJ2-3; 9 bases agree with TRBD1. The specimen was CD8+ T cells from PBMCs. This TCR derives from a human donor with multiple sclerosis. The CDR3 sequence: CASSPGGGQGWDTQYF. CDR3 nucleotide sequence: TGTGCCAGCAGCCCAGGAGGGGGACAGGGTTGGGATACGCAGTATTTT.